The 3 T cell receptor beta chains below all came from one sample that was sequenced in a study of cytomegalovirus exposure and HLA in healthy donors. Use of 60 Vbeta and 13 Jbeta primers characterized the PCR. TCRdb's table, derived via immunoSEQ multiplex PCR, lists solely in-frame clones and lacks some. The sample has 150,000 or so clones; 75% are singletons. Sequencing used PBMCs. The receptors were sampled from a man aged 18 to 29 in good health and CMV-seropositive.

Concerning this clone itself: The identical CDR3 is also encoded by other nucleotide sequences in the sample. This chain joins TRBV19 and TRBJ2-1; 9 positions agree with TRBD2. The CDR3 length is 16 residues. Germline V lookup: CDR1 LNHDA, CDR2 SQIVND (reference sequence). V lost 5 bases to trimming and J lost 0 bases; unmatched junction nucleotides: 5. In DNA, the CDR3 is TGTGCCAGTAGTCGCAATAGCGGGAGCTCCTACAATGAGCAGTTCTTC. Residues: CASSRNSGSSYNEQFF.

The chain employs TRBV19 and TRBJ1-2; possibly TRBD1 for D (5 bases). Germline V gene data show CDR1 as LNHDA and CDR2 as SQIVND (reference sequence). The CDR3 is 15 amino acids. V was shortened by 6 bases and J by 3 bases, with 17 bases between the two germline ends. CDR3 amino acids: CASRPDGRADYGYTF. As DNA, the CDR3 is TGTGCCAGTAGACCCGACGGCAGGGCGGACTATGGCTACACCTTC.

The rearrangement uses TRBV18 and TRBJ2-1; maybe TRBD2 (6 bases). V was cut by 1 base and J by 5 bases, with 15 bases left in between. The CDR3 is made up of 16 amino acids. Germline V gene lookup returns CDR1 KGHSH and CDR2 LQKENI. The CDR3 DNA reads as TGTGCCAGCTCACCACTTTCGGCGGGAAACGACAATGAGCAGTTCTTC. It yields the protein CASSPLSAGNDNEQFF.